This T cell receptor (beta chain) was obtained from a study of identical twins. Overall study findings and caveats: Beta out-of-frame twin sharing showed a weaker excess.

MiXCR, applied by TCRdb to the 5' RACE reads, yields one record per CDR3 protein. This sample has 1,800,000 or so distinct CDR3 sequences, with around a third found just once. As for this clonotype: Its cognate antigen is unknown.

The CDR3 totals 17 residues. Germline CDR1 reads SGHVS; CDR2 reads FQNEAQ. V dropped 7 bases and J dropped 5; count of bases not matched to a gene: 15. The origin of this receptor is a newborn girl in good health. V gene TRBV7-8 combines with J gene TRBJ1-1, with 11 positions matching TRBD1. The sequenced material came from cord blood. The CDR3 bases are TGTGCCAGCACAACTGTTCCGACGGGACAGGGGGTGACTGAAGCTTTCTTT. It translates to CASTTVPTGQGVTEAFF.